This TCR beta chain derives from a study of blood T cells in healthy people across ages. General study points: A conclusive naive versus antigen-experienced comparison was prevented by the unsorted PBMCs.

Then a second PCR, running about 6 to 12 cycles, was carried out with a sample-barcoded 5' primer and a J-beta primer mix. A template-switch adaptor containing 12 random nucleotides labeled each cDNA molecule. TCRdb recomputed calls from the 5' RACE reads with MiXCR, one row per CDR3 protein. The sample holds about 680,000 distinct CDR3 sequences, over 45% seen once. Healthy individuals of Caucasian origin from Russia, aged about 6 to 100, served as donors. Trimming removed 1 base at V and 0 bases at J, with 7 bases between. Germline CDR1 and CDR2: DFQATT and SNEGSKA (reference sequence). This CDR3 has 14 amino acids. As concerns this clonotype: The antigen remains undetermined.

Sequencing input: blood. This sequence originates from a woman aged 55-69 years in good health. The chain carries TRBV20-1 and TRBJ1-5; no clear D. The CDR3 region has the DNA TGCAGTGCTAGAGCCCGTACTAGCAATCAGCCCCAGCATTTT. Translated, it gives CSARARTSNQPQHF.